Listed below are T cell receptor beta chains from one sample, sequenced in a study of cytomegalovirus exposure and HLA in healthy donors. The data were produced by immunoSEQ multiplex PCR, yet TCRdb's version contains in-frame clones alone and is incomplete. Found here are some 170,000 clones, 72% of them singletons; the top ten hold around 2.3%. Material for sequencing was PBMCs. The receptors were sampled from a human donor in good health. The CDR3 runs from the conserved cysteine through the conserved F or W. D genes are given only for firm matches. Part of the rows lack a size; the others show once, few, many or a class for expanded clones.

CDR3 | DNA | length | J | D | size | V
CASSQNGDTYNEQFF | TGCGCCAGCAGTCAAAACGGGGACACCTACAATGAGCAGTTCTTC | 15 | TRBJ2-1 | . | . | TRBV5-1
CASSLDPDTAGGYTF | TGCGCCAGCAGCTTGGACCCCGACACGGCGGGTGGCTACACCTTC | 15 | TRBJ1-2 | . | . | TRBV5-1
CARSSLLAGGLAPQYF | TGTGCCAGAAGCTCCCTACTAGCGGGGGGACTGGCGCCCCAGTACTTC | 16 | TRBJ2-5 | . | . | TRBV7-5
CASSLVTGEPYEQYF | TGTGCCAGCAGCTTAGTAACGGGGGAACCCTACGAGCAGTACTTC | 15 | TRBJ2-7 | . | . | TRBV11-1
CSASGTGAPNEKLFF | TGCAGCGCGTCCGGGACAGGGGCTCCCAATGAAAAACTGTTTTTT | 15 | TRBJ1-4 | TRBD1 | . | TRBV29-1
CASRSERDTEAFF | TGTGCCAGCAGATCGGAGCGCGACACTGAAGCTTTCTTT | 13 | TRBJ1-1 | . | once | TRBV6-4
CASSLDTAQETQYF | TGCGCCAGCAGCTTGGATACAGCCCAAGAGACCCAGTACTTC | 14 | TRBJ2-5 | . | . | TRBV5-1
CASSDGGQGADTQYF | TGTGCCAGCAGTGACGGAGGACAGGGGGCAGATACGCAGTATTTT | 15 | TRBJ2-3 | TRBD1 | once | TRBV6-4
CASSLGRTRGYTF | TGTGCCAGCAGCTTAGGCCGGACTAGAGGCTACACCTTC | 13 | TRBJ1-2 | . | . | TRBV7-2
CASSPRSRAFNEQYF | TGTGCCAGCAGTCCCCGTTCCAGGGCGTTCAACGAGCAGTACTTC | 15 | TRBJ2-7 | . | . | TRBV27
CAWRGTAFNEQFF | TGTGCCTGGAGGGGGACTGCCTTTAATGAGCAGTTCTTC | 13 | TRBJ2-1 | . | few | TRBV30
CASSSELTGWYEQYF | TGTGCCAGCAGCTCCGAACTGACAGGGTGGTACGAGCAGTACTTC | 15 | TRBJ2-7 | TRBD1 | . | TRBV7-9
CASSPQGLSGNTIYF | TGTGCCAGCAGCCCCCAGGGCCTCTCTGGAAACACCATATATTTT | 15 | TRBJ1-3 | . | . | TRBV5-6
CASSKGDSNYGYTF | TGCGCCAGCAGCAAAGGGGACAGTAACTATGGCTACACCTTC | 14 | TRBJ1-2 | TRBD1 | . | TRBV5-1
CASSYSNSPLHF | TGTGCCAGCAGTTACAGCAATTCACCCCTCCACTTT | 12 | TRBJ1-6 | . | . | TRBV6-5
CASSAGTSGATDTQYF | TGTGCCAGCAGCGCCGGGACTAGCGGAGCCACAGATACGCAGTATTTT | 16 | TRBJ2-3 | TRBD2 | . | TRBV7-9
CASSYGRQGGYTF | TGTGCCAGCAGCTACGGGCGACAGGGCGGCTACACCTTC | 13 | TRBJ1-2 | TRBD1 | . | TRBV27
CASVGGQEFYGYTF | TGTGCCAGCGTAGGGGGACAGGAGTTCTATGGCTACACCTTC | 14 | TRBJ1-2 | TRBD1 | . | TRBV7-9
CASSRDLPTDTQYF | TGTGCCAGCAGTCGGGACTTGCCCACAGATACGCAGTATTTT | 14 | TRBJ2-3 | . | . | TRBV28
CASSQDGGGNTGELFF | TGCGCCAGCAGCCAAGACGGGGGGGGGAACACCGGGGAGCTGTTTTTT | 16 | TRBJ2-2 | TRBD2 | . | TRBV4-3
CSVVGGANAYEQYF | TGCAGCGTTGTGGGGGGGGCAAATGCCTACGAGCAGTACTTC | 14 | TRBJ2-7 | . | . | TRBV29-1
CASTDQRDTQYF | TGTGCCAGCACCGACCAGAGGGATACGCAGTATTTT | 12 | TRBJ2-3 | . | . | TRBV7-9
CARSPPDTHTDTQYF | TGTGCCAGAAGCCCCCCGGACACGCACACAGATACGCAGTATTTT | 15 | TRBJ2-3 | . | few | TRBV5-3
CASSLEPRSYGYTF | TGCGCCAGCAGCTTGGAACCGCGGTCCTATGGCTACACCTTC | 14 | TRBJ1-2 | . | . | TRBV5-1
CASGLESGGVYGYTF | TGTGCTAGTGGTTTGGAGTCCGGGGGGGTCTATGGCTACACCTTC | 15 | TRBJ1-2 | . | . | TRBV12-5
CASSEVARGLETQYF | TGTGCCAGCAGTGAAGTCGCCAGGGGGCTAGAGACCCAGTACTTC | 15 | TRBJ2-5 | TRBD1 | . | TRBV6-1
CASGAVPPYQETQYF | TGTGCCAGCGGGGCTGTCCCCCCGTACCAAGAGACCCAGTACTTC | 15 | TRBJ2-5 | . | . | TRBV6-6
CASRSGTDNTEAFF | TGTGCCAGCAGATCCGGGACAGATAACACTGAAGCTTTCTTT | 14 | TRBJ1-1 | TRBD1 | . | TRBV6-5
CATSSPGGSSYNEQFF | TGTGCCACCAGCAGCCCCGGGGGGAGCTCCTACAATGAGCAGTTCTTC | 16 | TRBJ2-1 | TRBD2 | . | TRBV15
CASTLRQGLNTGELFF | TGTGCCAGTACCCTTCGACAGGGCCTGAACACCGGGGAGCTGTTTTTT | 16 | TRBJ2-2 | TRBD1 | . | TRBV19
CASSVEGGQGDEQYF | TGTGCCAGCAGCGTAGAAGGTGGACAGGGGGACGAGCAGTACTTC | 15 | TRBJ2-7 | TRBD1 | . | TRBV9
CASSKVSLPSSYEQYF | TGTGCCAGCAGCAAGGTATCCCTCCCCAGCTCCTACGAGCAGTACTTC | 16 | TRBJ2-7 | . | once | TRBV21-1
CASSLWEGVNEQFF | TGTGCCAGCAGTTTATGGGAGGGAGTGAATGAGCAGTTCTTC | 14 | TRBJ2-1 | TRBD2 | few | TRBV27